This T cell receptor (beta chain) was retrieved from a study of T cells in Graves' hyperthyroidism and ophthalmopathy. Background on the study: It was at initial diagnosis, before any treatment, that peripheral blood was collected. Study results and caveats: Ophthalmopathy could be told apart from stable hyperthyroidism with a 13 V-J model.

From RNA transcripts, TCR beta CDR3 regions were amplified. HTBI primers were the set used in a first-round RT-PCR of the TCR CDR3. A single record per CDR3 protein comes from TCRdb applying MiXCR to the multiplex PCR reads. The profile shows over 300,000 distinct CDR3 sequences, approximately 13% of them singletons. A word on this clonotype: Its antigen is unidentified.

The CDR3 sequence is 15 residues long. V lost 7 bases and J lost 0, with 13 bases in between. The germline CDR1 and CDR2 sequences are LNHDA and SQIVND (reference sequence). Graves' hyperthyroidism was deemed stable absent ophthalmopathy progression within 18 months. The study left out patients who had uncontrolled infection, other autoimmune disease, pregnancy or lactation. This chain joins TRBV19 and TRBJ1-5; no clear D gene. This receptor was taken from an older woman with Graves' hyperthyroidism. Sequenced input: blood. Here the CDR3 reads CASNKQWVSNQPQHF. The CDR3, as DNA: TGTGCCAGTAATAAACAGTGGGTTAGCAATCAGCCCCAGCATTTT.